This T cell receptor (beta chain) was captured by sequencing in a study of OX40 agonist ivuxolimab in advanced cancers. About the research overall: Those enrolled were approximately 83% male, with a mean age of around 57 years and ages from roughly 20 to 90. Study-level findings and limits: Researchers report that CD8+ T cells had, on average, more expanded clones than CD4+. Partial responders at 0.1-3.0 mg/kg showed near-lowest clonal expansion. Both CD4+ and CD8+ T cell populations in blood had undergone clonal expansion by week 6 at 0.1 to 3.0 mg/kg.

From germline, CDR1 is SGHRS and CDR2 YFSETQ. With 4 bases removed from V and 0 bases from J, the gap between germline ends came to 5 bases. The CDR3 is 13 amino acids. A note on this clone: Its cognate antigen is unknown.

Some clones are missing from TCRdb's copy, which holds only in-frame ones; the method was immunoSEQ multiplex PCR. The data contain about 93,000 clones, 91% of them singletons. This clonotype originated in an adult with an advanced solid tumor such as melanoma, head and neck, liver or kidney cancer. The sequencing here drew on CD4+ or CD8+ T cells sorted from blood, taken in a trial of the OX40 agonist ivuxolimab. The chain combines TRBV5-1 with TRBJ2-1; D not resolved. Here the CDR3 reads CASSEPSYNEQFF. CDR3 nucleotides: TGCGCCAGCAGCGAGCCCTCCTACAATGAGCAGTTCTTC.